This T cell receptor beta chain came from a study of blood T cell repertoires in COVID-19. Looking at the study overall: Specimens from acute and convalescent COVID-19 originated in the United States, Italy and Spain.

Some clones are missing from TCRdb's copy, which holds only in-frame ones; the method was immunoSEQ multiplex PCR. Among 200,000 to 250,000 clones listed, around 84% were seen once. Germline lookup yields CDR1 MNHEY and CDR2 SMNVEV (reference sequence). The V gene lost 0 bases and the J gene lost 7 bases, with 13 bases spanning the gap. The CDR3 is 15 amino acids. This clonotype was obtained from a woman aged 55-70 years who had recovered from COVID-19. The sequenced material came from peripheral blood. This chain uses TRBV27 with TRBJ1-5; D unresolved. In DNA form, the CDR3 reads TGTGCCAGCAGTTTATCAGGGAGCTGGACCCAGCCCCAGCATTTT. Translating gives CASSLSGSWTQPQHF.